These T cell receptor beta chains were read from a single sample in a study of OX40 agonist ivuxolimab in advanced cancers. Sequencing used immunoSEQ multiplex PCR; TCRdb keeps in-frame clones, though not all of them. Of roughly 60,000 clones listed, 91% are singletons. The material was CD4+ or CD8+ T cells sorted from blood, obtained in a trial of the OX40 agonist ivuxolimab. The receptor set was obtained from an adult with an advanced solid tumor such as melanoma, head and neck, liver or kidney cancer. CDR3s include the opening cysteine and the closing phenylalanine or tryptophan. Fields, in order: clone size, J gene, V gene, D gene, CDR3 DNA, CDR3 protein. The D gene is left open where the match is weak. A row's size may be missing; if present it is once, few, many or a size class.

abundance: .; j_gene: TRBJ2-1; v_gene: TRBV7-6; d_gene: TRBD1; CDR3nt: TGTGCCAGCAGTCGCGGACAGGGGGCTCTTTTCTACAATGAGCAGTTCTTC; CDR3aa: CASSRGQGALFYNEQFF
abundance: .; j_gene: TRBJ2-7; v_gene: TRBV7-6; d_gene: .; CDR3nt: TGTGCCAGCAGCTCAAGGGAGTGGTTCGAGCAGTACTTC; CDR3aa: CASSSREWFEQYF
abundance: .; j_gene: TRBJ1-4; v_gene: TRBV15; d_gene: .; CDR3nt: TGTGCCACCAGCAGAGATTATGGGGGCGAGATTGAAAAACTGTTTTTT; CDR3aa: CATSRDYGGEIEKLFF
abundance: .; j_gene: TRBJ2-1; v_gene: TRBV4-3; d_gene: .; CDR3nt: TGCGCCAGCAGCCAAGACTCCTTGAGCTCCTACAATGAGCAGTTCTTC; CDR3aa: CASSQDSLSSYNEQFF
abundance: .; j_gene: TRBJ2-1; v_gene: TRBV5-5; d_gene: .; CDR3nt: TGTGCCAGCGGAATTTCCTACAATGAGCAGTTCTTC; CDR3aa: CASGISYNEQFF
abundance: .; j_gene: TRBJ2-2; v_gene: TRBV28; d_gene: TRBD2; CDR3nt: TGTGCCAGCAGTTTAGACCCTAGCGGGAGGGCCTTTCCCGGGGAGCTGTTTTTT; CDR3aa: CASSLDPSGRAFPGELFF
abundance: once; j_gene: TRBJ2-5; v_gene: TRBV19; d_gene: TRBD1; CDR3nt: TGTGCCAGTAGTAGAGGGACAGGGTGGGAGACCCAGTACTTC; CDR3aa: CASSRGTGWETQYF
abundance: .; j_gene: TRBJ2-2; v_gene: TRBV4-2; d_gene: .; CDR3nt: TGTGCCAGCAGCCAAGGGTCCGGGGAGCTGTTTTTT; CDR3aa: CASSQGSGELFF
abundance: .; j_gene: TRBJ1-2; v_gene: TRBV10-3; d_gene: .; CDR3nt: TGTGCCATCAGTGGGGACTCCCTGGGCACCTATGGCTACACCTTC; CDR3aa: CAISGDSLGTYGYTF
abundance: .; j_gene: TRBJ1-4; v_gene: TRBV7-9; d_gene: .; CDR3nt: TGTGCCAGCAGCTTAGAAACAGCAACTAATGAAAAACTGTTTTTT; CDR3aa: CASSLETATNEKLFF
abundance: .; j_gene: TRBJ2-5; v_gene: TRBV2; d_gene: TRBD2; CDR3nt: TGTGCCAGCAGTGAACCGGGGATAAAAGCGGGAGCCTACGAGACCCAGTACTTC; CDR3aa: CASSEPGIKAGAYETQYF
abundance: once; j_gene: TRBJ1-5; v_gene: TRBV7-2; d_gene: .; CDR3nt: TGTGCCAGCAGCTTTGAGGGGAGCAATCAGCCCCAGCATTTT; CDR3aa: CASSFEGSNQPQHF
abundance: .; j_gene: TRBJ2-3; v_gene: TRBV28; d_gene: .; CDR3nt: TGTGCCAGCAGTTTCAGGGGCGAGGATACGCAGTATTTT; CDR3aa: CASSFRGEDTQYF
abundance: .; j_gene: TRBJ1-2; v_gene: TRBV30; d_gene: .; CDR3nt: TGTGCCTGGGGAGACTATGGCTACACCTTC; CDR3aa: CAWGDYGYTF
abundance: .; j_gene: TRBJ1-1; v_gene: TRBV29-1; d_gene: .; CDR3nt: TGCAGCGCATACAGGGCTTCGGACACTGAAGCTTTCTTT; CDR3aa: CSAYRASDTEAFF
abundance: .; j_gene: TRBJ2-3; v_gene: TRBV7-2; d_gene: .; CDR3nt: TGTGCCAGCAGCTTAGCGGGGGCAAGACCCACAGATACGCAGTATTTT; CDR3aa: CASSLAGARPTDTQYF
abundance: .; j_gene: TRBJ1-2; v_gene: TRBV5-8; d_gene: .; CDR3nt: TGTGCCAGCAGCCGTCAAACGGCGGGCTACACCTTC; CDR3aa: CASSRQTAGYTF
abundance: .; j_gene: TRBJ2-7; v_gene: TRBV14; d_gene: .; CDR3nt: TGTGCCAGCAGCCAAGATCCCGGACGCCCCGAGGAGCAGTACTTC; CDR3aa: CASSQDPGRPEEQYF
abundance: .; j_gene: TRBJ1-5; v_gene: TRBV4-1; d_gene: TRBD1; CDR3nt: TGCGCCAGCAGCCAGGATGACAGGGGCAATCAGCCCCAGCATTTT; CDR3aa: CASSQDDRGNQPQHF
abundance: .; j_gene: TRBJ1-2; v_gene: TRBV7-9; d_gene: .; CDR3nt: TGTGCCAGCAGCTCCCCCAGGGGCTCCTATGGCTACACCTTC; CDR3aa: CASSSPRGSYGYTF
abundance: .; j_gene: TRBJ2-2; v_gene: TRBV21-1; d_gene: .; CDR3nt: TGTGCCAGCAGCAAACGCGGGAGGGGCACCGGGGAGCTGTTTTTT; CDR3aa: CASSKRGRGTGELFF
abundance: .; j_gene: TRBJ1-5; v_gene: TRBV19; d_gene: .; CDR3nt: TGTGCCAGTAGTATAGTATCGGGTAGCAATCAGCCCCAGCATTTT; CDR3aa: CASSIVSGSNQPQHF
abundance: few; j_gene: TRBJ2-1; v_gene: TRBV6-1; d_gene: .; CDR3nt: TGTGCCAGCAGTGACTCAGAGGGGGATGAGCAGTTCTTC; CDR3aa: CASSDSEGDEQFF
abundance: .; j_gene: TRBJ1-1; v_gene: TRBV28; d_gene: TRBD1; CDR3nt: TGTGCCAGCAGTTCCTCGACAGGGGGCGGTTTCACTGAAGCTTTCTTT; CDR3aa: CASSSSTGGGFTEAFF
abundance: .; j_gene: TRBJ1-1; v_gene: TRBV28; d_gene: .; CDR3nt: TGTGCCAGCAGTCCATTCGCAAACACTGAAGCTTTCTTT; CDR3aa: CASSPFANTEAFF
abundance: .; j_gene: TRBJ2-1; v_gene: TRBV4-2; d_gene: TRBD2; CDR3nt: TGTGCCAGCAGCCAAGAAGAAGGTAGCGGGGGGGACAATGAGCAGTTCTTC; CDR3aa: CASSQEEGSGGDNEQFF
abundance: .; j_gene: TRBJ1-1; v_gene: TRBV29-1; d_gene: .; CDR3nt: TGCAGCGACTCGGGAGTGGTAGCTGAAGCTTTCTTT; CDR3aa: CSDSGVVAEAFF
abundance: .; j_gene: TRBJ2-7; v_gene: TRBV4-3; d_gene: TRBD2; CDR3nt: TGCGCCAGCAGCCAAGACAAGCGGGAGTACGCTTCCGAGCAGTACTTC; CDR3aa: CASSQDKREYASEQYF
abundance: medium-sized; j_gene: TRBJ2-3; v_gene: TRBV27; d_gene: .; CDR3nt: TGTGCCAGCTCCCTCACCGGGACAGATACGCAGTATTTT; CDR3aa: CASSLTGTDTQYF
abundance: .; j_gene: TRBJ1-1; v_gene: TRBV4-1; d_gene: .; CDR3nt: TGCGCCAGCAGCCCCTCAAGACTGAACACTGAAGCTTTCTTT; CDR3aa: CASSPSRLNTEAFF
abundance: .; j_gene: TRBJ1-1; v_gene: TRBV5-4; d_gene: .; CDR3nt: TGTGCCAGCAGGGAACACAGGGAGTTCACTGAAGCTTTCTTT; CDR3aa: CASREHREFTEAFF
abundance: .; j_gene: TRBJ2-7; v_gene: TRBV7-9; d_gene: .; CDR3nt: TGTGCCAGCAGCTTAGTATCGGCAACCTACGAGCAGTACTTC; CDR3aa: CASSLVSATYEQYF
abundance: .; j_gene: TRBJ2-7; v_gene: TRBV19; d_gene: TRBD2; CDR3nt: TGTGCCAGTAGTATAACTAGCGGACCGTACGAGCAGTACTTC; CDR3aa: CASSITSGPYEQYF
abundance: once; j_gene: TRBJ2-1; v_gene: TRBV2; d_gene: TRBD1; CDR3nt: TGTGCCAGCAGTCCGGGACAGGGCAACATAGGGCAGTTCTTC; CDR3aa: CASSPGQGNIGQFF
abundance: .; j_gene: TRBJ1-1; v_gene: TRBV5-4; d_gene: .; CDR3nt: TGTGCCAGCAGCCCAGGGAATGGGAACACTGAAGCTTTCTTT; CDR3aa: CASSPGNGNTEAFF